The 12 T cell receptor beta chains below were found in one sample sequenced in a study of T cell responses to AZD1222 COVID-19 vaccine. Some clones are missing from TCRdb's copy, which holds only in-frame ones; the method was immunoSEQ multiplex PCR. Of some 54,000 clones detected, more than 70% appear once; the ten largest clones hold approximately 2%. The material sequenced was peripheral blood, taken on day 0 of AZD1222 vaccination. The receptor set was obtained from an adult in good health.

The chain joins TRBV18 to TRBJ1-1, with 8 bases lining up with TRBD1. V lost 4 bases to trimming and J lost 5 bases; unmatched junction nucleotides: 6. CDR1 is KGHSH, CDR2 LQKENI, per germline. CDR3 length: 14 amino acids. The CDR3 loop is CASSLKQGGTEAFF. The DNA for the CDR3 is TGTGCCAGCTCACTAAAACAGGGGGGAACTGAAGCTTTCTTT.

The V and J genes are TRBV15 and TRBJ1-5; possibly TRBD1 for D (6 bases). Per the germline V gene, CDR1 is LNHNV and CDR2 is YYDKDF (reference sequence). The CDR3 contains 14 residues. The V end was cut by 4 bases, the J end by 3 bases, with 10 bases between. CDR3 region: CATSITGHNQPQHF. Written as DNA, the CDR3 is TGTGCCACCAGCATCACAGGGCACAATCAGCCCCAGCATTTT.

This chain uses TRBV19 with TRBJ1-2; 7 nucleotides match TRBD1. Trimming cost V 6 bases and J 4 bases; bases outside gene matches: 11. Germline CDR1 and CDR2: LNHDA and SQIVND (reference sequence). The CDR3 covers 15 residues. The CDR3 sequence is CASRVNGQAAYGYTF. The CDR3 nucleotides are TGTGCCAGTAGGGTAAATGGACAGGCCGCCTATGGCTACACCTTC.

The CDR3 sequence is CASSPLPGNTEAFF. Written as DNA, the CDR3 is TGTGCCAGCTCACCTTTGCCTGGGAACACTGAAGCTTTCTTT. V gene TRBV18 combines with J gene TRBJ1-1; D is unresolved. This CDR3 region has 14 residues. Trimming pared 3 bases from V and 1 base from J, leaving 9 bases between. Looked up from germline, CDR1 is KGHSH and CDR2 is LQKENI.

The chain combines TRBV11-1 with TRBJ1-2; D may be TRBD1 (5 bases). V was pared by 9 bases and J by 4 bases, with 21 bases between. This CDR3 has 15 residues. CDR1 is SGHAT, CDR2 FQDESV, per germline (reference sequence). In DNA, the CDR3 is TGTGCCAGTCGGGACGGAAGGAATCCCCGCTATGGCTACACCTTC. Translating it yields CASRDGRNPRYGYTF.

The chain has TRBV11-2 and TRBJ2-2; 7 nucleotides line up with TRBD2. The CDR3 has 18 amino acids. Germline V CDR1 and CDR2: SGHAT, FQNNGV. V lost 6 bases and J lost 7; bases outside the gene matches: 20. As DNA, the CDR3 is TGTGCCAGCAGAAATAGAATTCGATCGGCGGGAGCTCACGGGGAGCTGTTTTTT. Protein sequence: CASRNRIRSAGAHGELFF.

V gene TRBV29-1 combines with J gene TRBJ1-4, with D maybe TRBD1 (6 bases). This CDR3 region has 14 residues. Germline CDR1 is SQVTM and CDR2 is ANQGSEA. Trimming removed 6 bases at V and 3 bases at J, with 14 bases between. The CDR3 bases are TGCAGCGTAAACAGGGTCGGAGCTAATGAAAAACTGTTTTTT. This gives the protein CSVNRVGANEKLFF.

V usage is TRBV29-1 and J usage is TRBJ2-1; 12 nucleotides align to TRBD2. Germline V lookup: CDR1 SQVTM, CDR2 ANQGSEA. V dropped 8 bases and J dropped 8; count of bases not matched to a gene: 10. This CDR3 region has 14 residues. CDR3 bases: TGCAGCTCAAGACTCGGGACTAGCGGGCATGAGCAGTTCTTC. Amino acid sequence: CSSRLGTSGHEQFF.

The rearrangement links TRBV18 to TRBJ2-7; possibly TRBD2 for D (5 bases). The CDR3 covers 14 residues. Trimming shortened V by 3 bases and J by 4 bases, and 13 bases separated the two germline ends. Germline lookup yields CDR1 KGHSH and CDR2 LQKENI. The CDR3 spells CASSPQAAMYEQYF. DNA of the CDR3: TGTGCCAGCTCACCCCAAGCGGCGATGTACGAGCAGTACTTC. Filled out from reference TRBV18 and TRBJ2-7, the complete variable domain reads NAGVMQNPRHLVRRRGQEARLRCSPMKGHSHVYWYRQLPEEGLKFMVYLQKENIIDESGMPKERFSAEFPKEGPSILRIQQVVRGDSAAYFCASSPQAAMYEQYFGPGTRLTVT.

The chain employs TRBV24-1 and TRBJ2-3; 8 bases align to TRBD2. The V gene end was trimmed by 3 bases and the J gene end by 4 bases; junction bases not matched to a gene: 5. The CDR3 totals 15 residues. Germline V lookup: CDR1 KGHDR, CDR2 SFDVKD. CDR3 sequence: CATSDRREVPDTQYF. The CDR3 DNA reads as TGTGCCACCAGTGATAGGCGGGAGGTTCCAGATACGCAGTATTTT.

The chain recombines TRBV11-3 with TRBJ2-1; D remains ambiguous. Trimming took 2 bases from V and 6 from J, leaving 8 bases between them. The CDR3 is 13 amino acids. Germline V gene data show CDR1 as SGHNT and CDR2 as YENEEA. The CDR3 coding sequence is TGTGCCAGCAGCTTACGGGCTAGCAATGAGCAGTTCTTC. It encodes CASSLRASNEQFF.

The V call is TRBV19, the J call TRBJ2-7, with D perhaps matching TRBD2 (5 bases). The CDR3 covers 14 residues. V was cut by 1 base and J by 7 bases, with 14 bases left in between. The germline V gene encodes CDR1 LNHDA and CDR2 SQIVND (reference sequence). CDR3 sequence: CASSIVWRGGEQYF. In DNA form, the CDR3 reads TGTGCCAGTAGTATAGTCTGGAGAGGAGGAGAGCAGTACTTC.